This T cell receptor (beta chain) was profiled in a study of blood T cell repertoires in COVID-19. Overall study context: Sites across the United States, Italy and Spain contributed samples from acute and convalescent COVID-19. PBMCs, B-cell-depleted T cells, or T cells provided the cDNA or gDNA that made up the material.

This clone was counted once. Trimming left V 4 bases short and J 7 bases short, with 14 bases between. CDR3 length: 13 amino acids. In germline, CDR1 is SGHDT, CDR2 YYEEEE. Here immunoSEQ multiplex PCR was the method, and the copy in TCRdb shows in-frame clones only, minus some. Among 39,000 or so clones, roughly 80% were seen once, and the ten largest hold over 8%. The receptor's source is a man aged 55 to 69 in a cohort sampled during active COVID-19. The chain links TRBV5-6 to TRBJ1-2; the D gene is possibly TRBD1 (5 bases). Sequenced sample: peripheral blood. The CDR3: CASSRPWGGGYTF. The CDR3 nucleotides read TGTGCCAGCAGCCGACCCTGGGGCGGTGGCTACACCTTC.